A single sample gave rise to the 21 T cell receptor beta chains below, sequenced in a study of T cell responses to AZD1222 COVID-19 vaccine. Assay: immunoSEQ multiplex PCR; the TCRdb copy retains only in-frame clones and omits some. The sample consists of roughly 130,000 clones, about 88% of them appearing once. Specimen: peripheral blood, collected on day 0 of MenACWY control vaccination. Every receptor here comes from an adult in good health.

J is TRBJ2-1 and V is TRBV27; 12 bases are a match to TRBD1. CDR1 is MNHEY and CDR2 is SMNVEV in the germline V gene (reference sequence). The V gene end was trimmed by 7 bases and the J gene end by 7 bases; junction bases not matched to a gene: 8. The CDR3 extends over 15 amino acids. DNA of the CDR3: TGTGCCAGCAATTCCGGGACAGGGGGCTTTAATGAGCAGTTCTTC. It specifies CASNSGTGGFNEQFF.

The genes are TRBV5-1 and TRBJ2-7, with D tentatively TRBD1 (6 bases). The germline CDR1 and CDR2 sequences are SGHRS and YFSETQ. V lost 7 bases to trimming and J lost 0 bases, with 14 bases between them. This CDR3 is 14 amino acids long. CDR3 protein: CASGMGAASYEQYF. In nucleotides, the CDR3 is TGCGCCAGCGGGATGGGGGCGGCCTCCTACGAGCAGTACTTC. Filled out from reference TRBV5-1 and TRBJ2-7, the complete variable domain reads KAGVTQTPRYLIKTRGQQVTLSCSPISGHRSVSWYQQTPGQGLQFLFEYFSETQRNKGNFPGRFSGRQFSNSRSEMNVSTLELGDSALYLCASGMGAASYEQYFGPGTRLTVT.

Details on this clone: Compared with germline, one end of the junction differs, possibly owing to a read error. This chain links TRBV20-1 with TRBJ2-5; D is possibly TRBD2 (6 bases). Germline V CDR1 and CDR2: DFQATT, SNEGSKA (reference sequence). CDR3 size: 11 residues. CDR3 bases: TGTGGGGGGAAGGGGATCGAGACCCAGTACTTC. Translating it yields CGGKGIETQYF.

The genes are TRBV30 and TRBJ2-7; weak D call: TRBD2 (7 bases). The V gene lost 7 bases and the J gene lost 2 bases, with 15 bases spanning the gap. This CDR3 is built from 13 residues. Germline V gene sequence: CDR1 GTSNPN, CDR2 SVGIG (reference sequence). CDR3 amino acids: CASAGAGPYEQYF. CDR3 nucleotide sequence: TGTGCCTCGGCGGGGGCGGGGCCCTACGAGCAGTACTTC.

This chain links TRBV5-1 with TRBJ2-1; D remains unclear. Germline assignment: CDR1 SGHRS and CDR2 YFSETQ. The CDR3 loop spans 14 amino acids. The ends were cut back, 1 base at V and 10 bases at J, with 15 bases in the middle. CDR3 region: CASSLRLGNGEQFF. The CDR3, as DNA: TGCGCCAGCAGCTTGAGACTGGGAAACGGCGAGCAGTTCTTC.

The rearrangement links TRBV18 to TRBJ2-1; D unclear. Trimming pared 6 bases from V and 4 bases from J, leaving 16 bases between. This CDR3 spans 15 amino acids. CDR1 and CDR2 (germline): KGHSH, LQKENI. The CDR3 here is CASSRAAQSYNEQFF. CDR3 DNA sequence: TGTGCCAGCTCCCGGGCGGCTCAGTCGTACAATGAGCAGTTCTTC.

V gene TRBV9 combines with J gene TRBJ1-3; maybe TRBD1 (6 bases). Deletions cut 2 bases from V and 2 bases from J, with 14 bases between. This CDR3 comprises 16 residues. Germline V gene sequence: CDR1 SGDLS, CDR2 YYNGEE. DNA for the CDR3: TGTGCCAGCAGCGTCGACAGGATTCATGCTGGAAACACCATATATTTT. Residues: CASSVDRIHAGNTIYF. Full variable domain (remainder filled in from reference TRBV9 and TRBJ1-3): DSGVTQTPKHLITATGQRVTLRCSPRSGDLSVYWYQQSLDQGLQFLIQYYNGEERAKGNILERFSAQQFPDLHSELNLSSLELGDSALYFCASSVDRIHAGNTIYFGEGSWLTVV.

V gene TRBV3-1 (or the pseudogene TRBV3-2) combines with J gene TRBJ2-1; D unclear. V was clipped by 1 base and J by 8 bases, with 3 bases between them. CDR1 is LGHDT, CDR2 YNNKEL, per germline (reference sequence). This CDR3 has 11 amino acids. The CDR3 nucleotides are TGTGCCAGCAGCCAAGTCGATGAGCAGTTCTTC. This sequence encodes CASSQVDEQFF.

The chain employs TRBV27 and TRBJ1-6; D possibly corresponds to TRBD1 (5 bases). Germline V CDR1 and CDR2: MNHEY, SMNVEV (reference sequence). The CDR3 runs to 14 residues. The V end lost 4 bases, the J end lost 3 bases, and 7 bases lay between the germline ends. The CDR3 DNA is TGTGCCAGCAGTTCAGGGCTCTATAATTCACCCCTCCACTTT. As protein: CASSSGLYNSPLHF.

The chain couples TRBV6-5 to TRBJ2-3, with D possibly TRBD1 on 5 matching bases. The germline V and J ends were trimmed by 0 bases and 2 bases, with 9 bases remaining between them. The length of the CDR3 is 15 residues. The V gene's germline CDR1 is MNHEY and CDR2 SVGAGI. The CDR3 loop is CASSYSSGNTDTQYF. Here the CDR3 DNA reads TGTGCCAGCAGTTACTCTTCAGGGAACACAGATACGCAGTATTTT.

This clone has only a few counts. The chain carries TRBV11-2 and TRBJ2-1, with 10 bases that match TRBD1. Trimming at V came to 3 bases and at J to 8 bases, leaving 10 bases not matched to a gene. The CDR3 totals 16 residues. From germline, CDR1 is SGHAT and CDR2 FQNNGV. The CDR3 here is CASSFRDRGYVHEQFF. CDR3 nucleotide sequence: TGTGCCAGCAGCTTCCGGGACAGGGGTTATGTGCATGAGCAGTTCTTC.

The CDR3 nucleotides are TGTGCCAGCAGCTTAGTGGCAGGGGGCAATTCACCCCTCCACTTT. This encodes CASSLVAGGNSPLHF. This chain uses TRBV7-2 with TRBJ1-6; TRBD1 agrees at 8 bases. The CDR3 covers 15 residues. The J segment lost 7 bases and the V segment lost 1 base, leaving 3 bases of the junction unmatched. Germline assignment: CDR1 SGHTA and CDR2 FQGNSA.

This rearrangement joins TRBV3-1 (or the pseudogene TRBV3-2) to TRBJ2-5; D is perhaps TRBD1 (5 bases). The CDR3 extends over 13 amino acids. The germline gives CDR1 LGHDT, CDR2 YNNKEL (reference sequence). Trimming pared 1 base from V and 5 bases from J, leaving 8 bases between. CDR3 sequence reads: CASSQARAETQYF. In DNA form, the CDR3 reads TGTGCCAGCAGCCAAGCCAGGGCGGAGACCCAGTACTTC.

The chain carries TRBV29-1 and TRBJ1-4; D ambiguous. There are 11 residues in the CDR3. Germline lookup yields CDR1 SQVTM and CDR2 ANQGSEA. V gave up 3 bases and J gave up 6 bases, with 5 bases separating them. The CDR3 region is CSVEADEKLFF. CDR3 nucleotide sequence: TGCAGCGTTGAGGCAGATGAAAAACTGTTTTTT. Drawing the rest from reference TRBV29-1 and TRBJ1-4, the complete variable domain is SAVISQKPSRDICQRGTSLTIQCQVDSQVTMMFWYRQQPGQSLTLIATANQGSEATYESGFVIDKFPISRPNLTFSTLTVSNMSPEDSSIYLCSVEADEKLFFGSGTQLSVL.

Only one count was recorded for this clone. The chain joins TRBV18 to TRBJ1-1; D may be TRBD1 (6 bases). There are 15 residues in the CDR3. Germline CDR1 reads KGHSH; CDR2 reads LQKENI. V lost 7 bases, J lost 0 bases, and 15 bases lay in between. CDR3 DNA sequence: TGTGCCAGCTTATGGCTGGGACAATTGAACACTGAAGCTTTCTTT. It encodes CASLWLGQLNTEAFF.

A few counts support this clone. The J gene is TRBJ1-1, the V gene TRBV4-2; the match to TRBD1 covers 8 bases. CDR1 is LGHNA, CDR2 YNFKEQ, per germline. Trimming took 4 bases from V and 3 from J; bases not matched to a gene: 4. CDR3 size: 14 residues. CDR3 loop: CASSPQGDYTEAFF. The CDR3, as DNA: TGTGCCAGCAGCCCACAGGGGGATTACACTGAAGCTTTCTTT.

J is TRBJ1-6 and V is TRBV6-5; D gene unclear. V was pared by 4 bases and J by 0 bases, with 4 bases between. Germline CDR1 reads MNHEY; CDR2 reads SVGAGI. The CDR3 consists of 14 residues. The CDR3 protein is CASSLGSYNSPLHF. The CDR3 DNA is TGTGCCAGCAGTTTGGGCTCCTATAATTCACCCCTCCACTTT.

The chain combines TRBV29-1 with TRBJ1-2; 10 bases agree with TRBD1. The junction had 1 base not matched to a gene; V was cut back by 5 bases and J by 4 bases. CDR3 size: 12 residues. CDR1 is SQVTM, CDR2 ANQGSEA, per germline. For the CDR3, the DNA is TGCAGCGTTTGGACAGGGGGCTATGGCTACACCTTC. Translated: CSVWTGGYGYTF.

The chain employs TRBV5-8 and TRBJ1-5; D remains ambiguous. Trimming took off 2 bases at V and 6 bases at J, with 9 bases between the two ends. The CDR3 has 13 residues. Germline V lookup: CDR1 SGHTS, CDR2 YDEGEE. The CDR3 DNA reads TGTGCCAGCAGCTTAAGGACGGCTCAGCCCCAGCATTTT. It yields the protein CASSLRTAQPQHF.

The chain couples TRBV12-5 to TRBJ1-3; D is unresolved. This CDR3 comprises 13 residues. Trimming shortened V by 9 bases and J by 5 bases, and 14 bases separated the two germline ends. Germline values: CDR1 LGHNT, CDR2 FRNRAP. The CDR3 region has the DNA TGTGCTAGCCCCGGTGTATCTCGAAACACCATATATTTT. Protein sequence: CASPGVSRNTIYF.

V is TRBV19 and J is TRBJ2-2; weak D call: TRBD1 (6 bases). Germline lookup yields CDR1 LNHDA and CDR2 SQIVND (reference sequence). The CDR3 runs 16 residues. The ends were cut back, 5 bases at V and 5 bases at J, with 18 bases in the middle. DNA of the CDR3: TGTGCCAGTAGTGAGAGGGGGAGTGGAAGAACCGGGGAGCTGTTTTTT. The encoded protein is CASSERGSGRTGELFF.